This TCR beta chain was sequenced for a study of radiotherapy plus CTLA-4 blockade in lung cancer. This table comes from immunoSEQ multiplex PCR, and its TCRdb copy is limited to in-frame clones, with some not included. This sample carries roughly 120,000 clones, about 83% of them seen once, and the ten largest clones take 4% to 6%. Participants had chemo-refractory metastatic non-small-cell lung cancer and were treated with focal radiation plus ipilimumab CTLA-4 blockade. To note about this clone: The target antigen is unknown.

Study-wide results and limits: Radiotherapy plus ipilimumab was followed by expansion in blood of tumor-derived TCR clones.

CDR3 length equals 17 residues. The germline V gene has CDR1 SGHVS and CDR2 FQNEAQ. V was pared by 0 bases and J by 4 bases, with 16 bases between. This TCR was sampled from a human donor with non-small cell lung cancer who had a partial response to radiotherapy plus ipilimumab. The material was peripheral blood, obtained from a patient treated with radiotherapy plus ipilimumab. The rearrangement links TRBV7-8 to TRBJ1-5, with D hard to call. CDR3 nucleotides: TGTGCCAGCAGCTTAGCATTGAACGGGAGGATTAATCAGCCCCAGCATTTT. Residues: CASSLALNGRINQPQHF.